A selection of T cell receptor beta chains follows, all from one sample in a study of blood T cell repertoires in COVID-19. Repertoires were generated with immunoSEQ multiplex PCR, while TCRdb's copy carries only in-frame clones and drops some. This table holds under 450,000 clones, around 83% found once. Sequenced material: PBMCs or T cells enriched from blood (not recorded which). These TCRs come from a woman aged 45-60 years who had recovered from COVID-19. Both conserved end residues are part of each CDR3. A D gene is named only where the DNA matches it firmly. Rows may omit the clone size; those that give it use once, few, many or a size class.

V gene: TRBV7-9
D gene: .
J gene: TRBJ1-2
clone size: once
CDR3 DNA: TGTGCCAGCAGCTTAGAGCCTGATTATGGCTACACCTTC
CDR3 protein: CASSLEPDYGYTF

V gene: TRBV7-9
D gene: TRBD1
J gene: TRBJ2-7
clone size: .
CDR3 DNA: TGTGCCAGCAGCTCACCGACAGGGAATTTCTACGAGCAGTACTTC
CDR3 protein: CASSSPTGNFYEQYF

V gene: TRBV12-3/TRBV12-4
D gene: .
J gene: TRBJ1-2
clone size: .
CDR3 DNA: TGTGCCAGCAGTTTTAGACAGCCTCATGGCTACACCTTC
CDR3 protein: CASSFRQPHGYTF

V gene: TRBV21-1
D gene: .
J gene: TRBJ1-1
clone size: .
CDR3 DNA: TGTGCCAGCAGCAAAGCTGAGGGACTAGACACTGAAGCTTTCTTT
CDR3 protein: CASSKAEGLDTEAFF

V gene: TRBV28
D gene: TRBD1
J gene: TRBJ1-1
clone size: .
CDR3 DNA: TGTGCCAGCAGGAAACAGGGGGGCACTGAAGCTTTCTTT
CDR3 protein: CASRKQGGTEAFF

V gene: TRBV28
D gene: TRBD1
J gene: TRBJ2-2
clone size: .
CDR3 DNA: TGTGCCAGCAGGGGACAGGCGAACACCGGGGAGCTGTTTTTT
CDR3 protein: CASRGQANTGELFF

V gene: TRBV7-2
D gene: .
J gene: TRBJ1-3
clone size: .
CDR3 DNA: TGTGCCAGCAGCTTAGTCGGGGCTGGAAACACCATATATTTT
CDR3 protein: CASSLVGAGNTIYF

V gene: TRBV3-1/TRBV3-2
D gene: .
J gene: TRBJ1-1
clone size: few
CDR3 DNA: TGTGCCAGCAGCCATATGAACACTGAAGCTTTCTTT
CDR3 protein: CASSHMNTEAFF

V gene: TRBV11-2
D gene: .
J gene: TRBJ2-7
clone size: .
CDR3 DNA: TGTGCCAGCAGCTCCCTCCCGGCAAAAGGGGACTACGAGCAGTACTTC
CDR3 protein: CASSSLPAKGDYEQYF

V gene: TRBV7-9
D gene: TRBD2
J gene: TRBJ2-1
clone size: .
CDR3 DNA: TGTGCCAGCAGCCCCAGAGGACTAGCGGGAAACTACAATGAGCAGTTCTTC
CDR3 protein: CASSPRGLAGNYNEQFF

V gene: TRBV30
D gene: TRBD2
J gene: TRBJ2-3
clone size: once
CDR3 DNA: TGTGCCTGGACGGGTCTAGCGGGAAAGGGAGATACGCAGTATTTT
CDR3 protein: CAWTGLAGKGDTQYF

V gene: TRBV4-1
D gene: .
J gene: TRBJ2-1
clone size: few
CDR3 DNA: TGCGCCAGCAGTCGAGAACTGGACATGACCTACAATGAGCAGTTCTTC
CDR3 protein: CASSRELDMTYNEQFF

V gene: TRBV19
D gene: TRBD1
J gene: TRBJ1-2
clone size: once
CDR3 DNA: TGTGCCAGTAGTATGAATTTAGGGGGCTTGAACTATGGCTACACCTTC
CDR3 protein: CASSMNLGGLNYGYTF

V gene: TRBV4-3
D gene: TRBD2
J gene: TRBJ2-7
clone size: .
CDR3 DNA: TGCGCCAGCAGCCAAGAGACTAGCGGGGGATACGAGCAGTACTTC
CDR3 protein: CASSQETSGGYEQYF

V gene: TRBV7-3
D gene: TRBD2
J gene: TRBJ2-1
clone size: .
CDR3 DNA: TGTGCCAGCAGCTCAGGACTAGCAGACAATGAGCAGTTCTTC
CDR3 protein: CASSSGLADNEQFF

V gene: TRBV29-1
D gene: TRBD1
J gene: TRBJ2-7
clone size: few
CDR3 DNA: TGCAGCGTTGTCTTCCACGGGACAGGGAGCTACGAGCAGTACTTC
CDR3 protein: CSVVFHGTGSYEQYF

V gene: TRBV6-5
D gene: TRBD1
J gene: TRBJ1-1
clone size: .
CDR3 DNA: TGTGCCAGCAGTTACGACAGGGGGGACACTGAAGCTTTCTTT
CDR3 protein: CASSYDRGDTEAFF

V gene: TRBV27
D gene: .
J gene: TRBJ1-3
clone size: .
CDR3 DNA: TGTGCCAGCAGTTCTCAGGGGTGGGGAAACACCATATATTTT
CDR3 protein: CASSSQGWGNTIYF

V gene: TRBV5-1
D gene: TRBD2
J gene: TRBJ2-7
clone size: .
CDR3 DNA: TGCGCCAGCAGCTCCCTTTTGGGAGGGGAGGGCGAGCAGTACTTC
CDR3 protein: CASSSLLGGEGEQYF

V gene: TRBV6-5
D gene: .
J gene: TRBJ1-3
clone size: .
CDR3 DNA: TGTGCCAGCAGCAACAGGGTTCTCTCTGGAAACACCATATATTTT
CDR3 protein: CASSNRVLSGNTIYF

V gene: TRBV15
D gene: TRBD1
J gene: TRBJ1-2
clone size: .
CDR3 DNA: TGTGCCACCAGCAGGGACGACAGGGGGTATGGTGGCTACACCTTC
CDR3 protein: CATSRDDRGYGGYTF

V gene: TRBV9
D gene: .
J gene: TRBJ2-6
clone size: .
CDR3 DNA: TGTGCCAGCAGCGAGGGTGGGGGCACGATTTCTGGGGCCAACGTCCTGACTTTC
CDR3 protein: CASSEGGGTISGANVLTF

V gene: TRBV7-9
D gene: TRBD1
J gene: TRBJ1-2
clone size: .
CDR3 DNA: TGTGCCAGCAAGGGACAGGTCAAGAGTGACACCTTC
CDR3 protein: CASKGQVKSDTF

V gene: TRBV6-2/TRBV6-3
D gene: .
J gene: TRBJ1-2
clone size: once
CDR3 DNA: TGTGCCAGCAGTACGGCCAGTCGTGGTGGAGGTGGCTACACCTTC
CDR3 protein: CASSTASRGGGGYTF

V gene: TRBV11-2
D gene: TRBD2
J gene: TRBJ2-1
clone size: .
CDR3 DNA: TGTGCCAGCAGCTTATTATCTAGCGGGGGAGGGAATGAGCAGTTCTTC
CDR3 protein: CASSLLSSGGGNEQFF

V gene: TRBV6-1
D gene: TRBD1
J gene: TRBJ1-1
clone size: .
CDR3 DNA: TGTGCCAGCAGTGACCCGGGACAGGGAAACACTGAAGCTTTCTTT
CDR3 protein: CASSDPGQGNTEAFF

V gene: TRBV20-1
D gene: .
J gene: TRBJ1-2
clone size: .
CDR3 DNA: TGCAGTGCTCCCCGGGGGGGCTACACCTTC
CDR3 protein: CSAPRGGYTF

V gene: TRBV6-5
D gene: TRBD2
J gene: TRBJ2-5
clone size: once
CDR3 DNA: TGTGCCACCCACGGGGGGTTTGAGACCCAGTACTTC
CDR3 protein: CATHGGFETQYF

V gene: TRBV7-9
D gene: .
J gene: TRBJ1-5
clone size: .
CDR3 DNA: TGTGCCAGCAGCGGCAGCAATCAGCCCCAGCATTTT
CDR3 protein: CASSGSNQPQHF